The 20 T cell receptor beta chains in this list originate from one sample, sequenced in a study of response to subunit inactivated influenza vaccine. TCRdb re-analysed the RT-PCR reads in MiXCR, keeping a single row per CDR3 protein. This table has 450,000 to 600,000 distinct CDR3 sequences, less than 8% appearing once. The sample here was PBMCs from blood, taken less than 30 months after vaccination. All receptors come from a man aged 50-75 years who received an inactivated influenza vaccine.

This clonotype was counted many times. This chain uses TRBV7-2 with TRBJ2-5, with 8 bases matching TRBD2. The CDR3 runs 15 residues. Germline V gene lookup returns CDR1 SGHTA and CDR2 FQGNSA. V was pared by 3 bases and J by 5 bases, with 8 bases of the junction left unmatched. The CDR3 sequence: CASSLVAGTRETQYF. Written as DNA, the CDR3 is TGTGCCAGCAGCTTGGTAGCGGGGACGCGGGAGACCCAGTACTTC.

The chain employs TRBV20-1 and TRBJ2-1, with D tentatively TRBD1 or TRBD2 (6 bases each). Per the germline V gene, CDR1 is DFQATT and CDR2 is SNEGSKA (reference sequence). CDR3 size: 14 residues. Trimming shortened V by 5 bases and J by 6 bases, and 17 bases separated the two germline ends. DNA of the CDR3: TGCAGTGCTCCTGTGGGGGGCAGGGGCAATGAGCAGTTCTTC. Translating gives CSAPVGGRGNEQFF.

This chain connects TRBV4-3 to TRBJ2-7; weak D call: TRBD2 (7 bases). Germline lookup yields CDR1 LGHNA and CDR2 YSLEER. Trimming removed 1 base at V and 4 bases at J, with 14 bases between. This CDR3 contains 15 residues. The CDR3 is CASSQVWRGGYEQYF. The CDR3 nucleotides are TGCGCCAGCAGCCAAGTATGGAGGGGGGGGTACGAGCAGTACTTC.

This clonotype was detected ten times or more. The chain is built from TRBV4-1 and TRBJ2-3; D tentatively reads TRBD1 or TRBD2 (5 bases each). This CDR3 comprises 17 residues. Germline values: CDR1 MGHRA, CDR2 YSYEKL. Between the trimmed V and J ends, which lost 1 base and 7 bases, there was a span of 21 bases. In DNA, the CDR3 is TGCGCCAGCAGCCAAGGGGTGGTAGAAGGTGGGGGAAATACGCAGTATTTT. Amino acids: CASSQGVVEGGGNTQYF.

The sample holds many counts of this clonotype. V usage is TRBV5-1 and J usage is TRBJ2-3; 14 bases line up with TRBD2. Losses at the gene ends were 4 bases for V and 1 base for J; bases not matched to a gene: 2. The CDR3 has 16 amino acids. The germline CDR1 and CDR2 sequences are SGHRS and YFSETQ. The CDR3 protein is CASSLGLAGGTDTQYF. The CDR3, as DNA: TGCGCCAGCAGCCTGGGACTAGCGGGGGGCACAGATACGCAGTATTTT.

This clonotype was observed a few times. This chain connects TRBV29-1 to TRBJ2-5; D is perhaps TRBD2 (5 bases). The germline V and J ends were trimmed by 3 bases and 2 bases, with 16 bases remaining between them. This CDR3 is built from 15 residues. Per germline, CDR1 SQVTM and CDR2 ANQGSEA. CDR3 in amino acids: CSVDPDYGLQETQYF. CDR3 DNA: TGCAGCGTTGATCCCGACTACGGACTGCAAGAGACCCAGTACTTC.

The table lists this clonotype with a few counts. This chain uses TRBV20-1 with TRBJ1-5; weak D call: TRBD1 (6 bases). This CDR3 is 15 amino acids long. Per germline, CDR1 DFQATT and CDR2 SNEGSKA (reference sequence). V was cut by 0 bases and J by 0 bases, with 9 bases left in between. As DNA, the CDR3 is TGCAGTGCTAGAGAAACAGGGAATAGCAATCAGCCCCAGCATTTT. This translates into CSARETGNSNQPQHF.

At least ten counts were recorded for this clonotype. V usage is TRBV20-1 and J usage is TRBJ2-3; possibly TRBD1 or TRBD2 for D (6 bases each). V gave up 6 bases and J gave up 1 base, with 14 bases separating them. This CDR3 region has 14 residues. Looked up from germline, CDR1 is DFQATT and CDR2 is SNEGSKA (reference sequence). In nucleotides, the CDR3 is TGCAGTGCCAGGGGTAGCGGAGGCACAGATACGCAGTATTTT. Residues: CSARGSGGTDTQYF.

This clonotype was recorded many times. V gene TRBV20-1 combines with J gene TRBJ2-2; D is tentatively TRBD1 or TRBD2 (5 bases each). This CDR3 is built from 15 residues. Germline V lookup: CDR1 DFQATT, CDR2 SNEGSKA (reference sequence). V lost 1 base, J lost 3 bases, and 12 bases lay in between. CDR3 protein: CSARVPLGDTGELFF. The CDR3 DNA is TGCAGTGCTAGAGTCCCCTTGGGGGACACCGGGGAGCTGTTTTTT.

The rearrangement links TRBV12-3 or TRBV12-4 to TRBJ1-2, with D perhaps TRBD1 (5 bases). Trimming stripped 4 bases from V and 7 bases from J, with 13 bases between. There are 13 residues in the CDR3. The CDR3, as DNA: TGTGCCAGCAGTTCGGGGGAGTGGGGTGGCTACACCTTC. It yields the protein CASSSGEWGGYTF.

In its sample, this clonotype was seen many times. The CDR3 region is CSASSSGRAHNEQFF. CDR3 in DNA: TGCAGTGCTAGTTCTTCGGGGAGGGCCCACAATGAGCAGTTCTTC. This rearrangement joins TRBV20-1 to TRBJ2-1, with 7 bases that match TRBD2. The germline V gene encodes CDR1 DFQATT and CDR2 SNEGSKA (reference sequence). The ends lost 3 bases at V and 5 bases at J; junction bases unmatched: 10. The CDR3 runs 15 residues.

In this sample, this clonotype turned up a few times. The chain links TRBV20-1 to TRBJ1-4, with D possibly TRBD1 on 6 matching bases. CDR3 length: 14 residues. Per germline, CDR1 DFQATT and CDR2 SNEGSKA (reference sequence). The V end lost 2 bases, the J end lost 8 bases, and 15 bases lay between the germline ends. The DNA for the CDR3 is TGCAGTGCTAGACAAACAGGGCCCTGGGAAAAACTGTTTTTT. Protein sequence: CSARQTGPWEKLFF.

The J gene is TRBJ1-4, the V gene TRBV7-2; TRBD1 matches at 7 bases. The CDR3 is made up of 16 amino acids. The V gene's germline CDR1 is SGHTA and CDR2 FQGNSA. V lost 6 bases, J lost 3 bases, and 10 bases stayed unmatched. The CDR3 loop is CASSIHYTGANEKLFF. As DNA, the CDR3 is TGTGCCAGCAGTATCCACTACACAGGGGCTAATGAAAAACTGTTTTTT.

The rearrangement links TRBV7-9 to TRBJ1-3; D remains unclear. This CDR3 spans 15 amino acids. Germline lookup yields CDR1 SEHNR and CDR2 FQNEAQ (reference sequence). Trimming left V 5 bases short and J 0 bases short, with 11 bases between. CDR3 nucleotides: TGTGCCAGCAGCACGCCGGGCGCCTCTGGAAACACCATATATTTT. It translates to CASSTPGASGNTIYF.

This clonotype has only a few counts. The genes are TRBV12-3 or TRBV12-4 and TRBJ2-2, with D unresolved. The CDR3 is made up of 15 amino acids. V gave up 7 bases and J gave up 4 bases, with 16 bases separating them. CDR3 loop: CASTTTHGPTGELFF. CDR3 nucleotide sequence: TGTGCCAGCACAACCACCCATGGGCCCACCGGGGAGCTGTTTTTT.

For the CDR3, the DNA is TGCAGTGCTAGCGGGGGCCATATCGGCACAGATACGCAGTATTTT. It specifies CSASGGHIGTDTQYF. The chain uses TRBV20-1 and TRBJ2-3; either TRBD1 or TRBD2 may supply D (6 bases each). Germline loops: CDR1 DFQATT, CDR2 SNEGSKA (reference sequence). Trimming removed 3 bases from V and 1 base from J, with 14 bases in between. The CDR3 totals 15 residues.

This clonotype has a count of ten or more. The V call is TRBV5-5, the J call TRBJ2-5, with TRBD2 identical over 8 bases. This CDR3 has 16 amino acids. V shed 2 bases, J shed 0 bases, and the junction held 6 bases outside the gene matches. CDR1 is SGHKS and CDR2 is YYEKEE in the germline V gene (reference sequence). The CDR3 reads CASSFSSGSYQETQYF. In DNA, the CDR3 is TGTGCCAGCAGCTTCTCCAGCGGGAGTTACCAAGAGACCCAGTACTTC.

Remarks on this clonotype: An end of the junction does not agree with germline; a read error may underlie this. The J gene is TRBJ2-5, the V gene TRBV7-9; D is unclear. The CDR3 is made up of 16 amino acids. The germline V gene has CDR1 SEHNR and CDR2 FQNEAQ (reference sequence). In nucleotides, the CDR3 is TGTACCAGCAGCCCGCTCTATGGTCTCCTCCAAGAGACCCAGTACTTC. This gives the protein CTSSPLYGLLQETQYF.

The CDR3 reads CASTLGRSGTDTQYF. The CDR3, as DNA: TGTGCCAGCACGTTGGGAAGGTCGGGCACAGATACGCAGTATTTT. The chain combines TRBV6-2 or TRBV6-3 with TRBJ2-3; D is undetermined. This CDR3 has 15 amino acids. Between the trimmed V and J ends, which lost 7 bases and 1 base, there was a span of 15 bases. The V gene's germline CDR1 is MNHEY and CDR2 SVGEGT.

In its sample, this clonotype was seen many times. The genes are TRBV12-3 or TRBV12-4 and TRBJ1-1; D may be TRBD1 (5 bases). The CDR3 has 14 amino acids. V shed 3 bases and J shed 4 bases, with 12 bases lying between them. The CDR3: CASSFGGTGTEAFF. CDR3 DNA: TGTGCCAGCAGTTTCGGGGGGACGGGCACTGAAGCTTTCTTT.